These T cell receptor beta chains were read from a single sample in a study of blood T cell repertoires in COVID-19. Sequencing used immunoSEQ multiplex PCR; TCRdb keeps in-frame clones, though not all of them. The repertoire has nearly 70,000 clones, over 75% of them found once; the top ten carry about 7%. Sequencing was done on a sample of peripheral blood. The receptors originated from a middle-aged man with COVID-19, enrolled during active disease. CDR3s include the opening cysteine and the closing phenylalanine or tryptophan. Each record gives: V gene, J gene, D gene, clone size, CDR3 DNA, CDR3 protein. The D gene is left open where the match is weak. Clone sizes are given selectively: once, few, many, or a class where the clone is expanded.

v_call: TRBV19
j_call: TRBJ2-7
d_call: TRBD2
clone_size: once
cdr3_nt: TGTGCCAGTAGTCAGGGACTAGCGGGGTACTACGAGCAGTACTTC
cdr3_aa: CASSQGLAGYYEQYF

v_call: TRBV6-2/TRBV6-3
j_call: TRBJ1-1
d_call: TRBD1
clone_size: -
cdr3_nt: TGTGCCAGCAGCCAGGGGGCGGATGCTTTCTTT
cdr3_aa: CASSQGADAFF

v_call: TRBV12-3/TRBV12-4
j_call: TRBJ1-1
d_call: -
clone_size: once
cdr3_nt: TGTGCCAGCATGAAAGGGGTTGAAGCTTTCTTT
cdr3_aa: CASMKGVEAFF

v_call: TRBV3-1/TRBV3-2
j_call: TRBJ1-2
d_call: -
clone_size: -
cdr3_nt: TGTGCCAGCAGGCCTCCAGGGGAGAGAGATGGCTACACCTTC
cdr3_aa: CASRPPGERDGYTF

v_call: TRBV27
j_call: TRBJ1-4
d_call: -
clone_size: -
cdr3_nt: TGTGCCAGCAGTTCTACGGCATACAGCTCAACTAATGAAAAACTGTTTTTT
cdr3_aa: CASSSTAYSSTNEKLFF

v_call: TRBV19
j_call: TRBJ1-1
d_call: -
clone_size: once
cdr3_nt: TGTGCCAGTCGCGGGGGCACGATCACTGAAGCTTTCTTT
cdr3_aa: CASRGGTITEAFF

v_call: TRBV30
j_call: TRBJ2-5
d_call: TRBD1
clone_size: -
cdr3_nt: TGTGCCTTCGGGACAGGGAATCAAGAGACCCAGTACTTC
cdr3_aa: CAFGTGNQETQYF

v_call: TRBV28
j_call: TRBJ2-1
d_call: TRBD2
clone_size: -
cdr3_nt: TGTGCCAGCAGTTTGTTCACTAGCGGGGGAAATGAGCAGTTCTTC
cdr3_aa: CASSLFTSGGNEQFF

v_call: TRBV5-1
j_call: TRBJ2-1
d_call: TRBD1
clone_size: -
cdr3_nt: TGCGCCAGCAGCTCGGGACAGGGGGCTCGGGATGAGCAGTTCTTC
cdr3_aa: CASSSGQGARDEQFF

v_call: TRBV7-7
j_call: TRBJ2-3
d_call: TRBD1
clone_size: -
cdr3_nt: TGTGCCAGCAGCCCCGGGACAGTCCACACAGATACGCAGTATTTT
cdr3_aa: CASSPGTVHTDTQYF

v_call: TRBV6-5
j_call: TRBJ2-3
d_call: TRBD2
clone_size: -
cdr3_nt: TGTGCCAGCAGTTCCCGGGGACTAGGCGATACGCAGTATTTT
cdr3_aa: CASSSRGLGDTQYF

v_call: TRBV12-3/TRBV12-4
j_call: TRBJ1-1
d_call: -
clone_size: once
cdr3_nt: TGTGCCAGCAGTTTCGGGGGGGAGACTGAAGCTTTCTTT
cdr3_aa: CASSFGGETEAFF